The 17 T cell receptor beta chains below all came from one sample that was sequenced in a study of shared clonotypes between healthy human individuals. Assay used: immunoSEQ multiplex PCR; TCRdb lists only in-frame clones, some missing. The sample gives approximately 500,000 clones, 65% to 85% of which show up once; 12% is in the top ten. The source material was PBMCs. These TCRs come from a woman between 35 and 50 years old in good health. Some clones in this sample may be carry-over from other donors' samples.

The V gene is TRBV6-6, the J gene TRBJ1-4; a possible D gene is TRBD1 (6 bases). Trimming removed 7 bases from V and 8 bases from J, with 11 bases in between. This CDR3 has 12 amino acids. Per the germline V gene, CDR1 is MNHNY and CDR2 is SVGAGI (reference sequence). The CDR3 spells CASTTQGEKLFF. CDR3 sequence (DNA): TGTGCCAGCACCACTCAGGGGGAAAAACTGTTTTTT.

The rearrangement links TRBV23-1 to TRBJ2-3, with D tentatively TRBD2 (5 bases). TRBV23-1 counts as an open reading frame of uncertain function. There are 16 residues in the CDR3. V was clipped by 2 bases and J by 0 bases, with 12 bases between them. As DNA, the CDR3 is TGCGCCAGCAGTCAAAAGCGGCCCCAAAGCACAGATACGCAGTATTTT. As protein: CASSQKRPQSTDTQYF.

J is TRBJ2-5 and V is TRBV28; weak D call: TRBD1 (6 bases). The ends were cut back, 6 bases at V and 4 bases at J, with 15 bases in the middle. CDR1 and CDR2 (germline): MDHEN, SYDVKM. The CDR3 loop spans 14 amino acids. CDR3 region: CASRPGTLGETQYF. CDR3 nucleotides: TGTGCCAGCAGACCCGGGACATTAGGAGAGACCCAGTACTTC.

The CDR3 region is CASSLEQVGNTIYF. CDR3 nucleotides: TGTGCCAGCAGCTTGGAGCAGGTTGGAAACACCATATATTTT. The chain links TRBV5-4 to TRBJ1-3; D uncertain. CDR1 and CDR2 (germline): SGHNT, YYREEE (reference sequence). The germline V and J ends were trimmed by 0 bases and 3 bases, with 7 bases remaining between them. The CDR3 totals 14 residues.

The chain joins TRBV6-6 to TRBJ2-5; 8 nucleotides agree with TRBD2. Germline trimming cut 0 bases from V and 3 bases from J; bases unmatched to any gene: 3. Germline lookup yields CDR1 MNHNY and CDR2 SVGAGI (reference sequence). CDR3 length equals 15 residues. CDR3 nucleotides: TGTGCCAGCAGTTACTCGACTAGCGAGGAAGAGACCCAGTACTTC. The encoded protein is CASSYSTSEEETQYF.

CDR3 in DNA: TGCAGCGTTGACGGCGGGAGCTCCTACAATGAGCAGTTCTTC. Translation: CSVDGGSSYNEQFF. The chain links TRBV29-1 to TRBJ2-1; 7 bases line up with TRBD2. This CDR3 spans 14 amino acids. Germline-derived CDR1 and CDR2 are SQVTM and ANQGSEA. The trim removed 3 bases at V and 0 bases at J, leaving 2 bases unmatched.

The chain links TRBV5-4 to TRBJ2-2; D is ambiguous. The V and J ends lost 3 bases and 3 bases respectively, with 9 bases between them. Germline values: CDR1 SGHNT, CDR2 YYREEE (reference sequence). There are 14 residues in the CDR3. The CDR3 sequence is CASSSPTDTGELFF. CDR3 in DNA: TGTGCCAGCAGCTCCCCGACTGACACCGGGGAGCTGTTTTTT.

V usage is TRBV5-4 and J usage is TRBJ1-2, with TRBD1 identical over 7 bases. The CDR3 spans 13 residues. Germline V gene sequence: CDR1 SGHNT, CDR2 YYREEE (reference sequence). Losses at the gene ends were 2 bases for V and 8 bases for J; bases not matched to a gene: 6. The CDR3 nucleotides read TGTGCCAGCAGCTTCGACAGGGTTTCGGGCTACACCTTC. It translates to CASSFDRVSGYTF.

CDR3 loop: CASSYSGSSGNTIYF. The CDR3, as DNA: TGTGCCAGCAGTTACTCGGGGTCCTCTGGAAACACCATATATTTT. The chain combines TRBV6-6 with TRBJ1-3; D is undetermined. The CDR3 covers 15 residues. CDR1 is MNHNY and CDR2 is SVGAGI in the germline V gene (reference sequence). Trimming shortened V by 0 bases and J by 0 bases, and 6 bases separated the two germline ends.

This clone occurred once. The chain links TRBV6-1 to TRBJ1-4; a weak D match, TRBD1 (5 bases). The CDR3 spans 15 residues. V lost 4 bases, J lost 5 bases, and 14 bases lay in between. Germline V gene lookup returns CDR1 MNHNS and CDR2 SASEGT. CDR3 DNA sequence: TGTGCCAGCAGTGGAACCCGGGGGGGAAATGAAAAACTGTTTTTT. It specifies CASSGTRGGNEKLFF.

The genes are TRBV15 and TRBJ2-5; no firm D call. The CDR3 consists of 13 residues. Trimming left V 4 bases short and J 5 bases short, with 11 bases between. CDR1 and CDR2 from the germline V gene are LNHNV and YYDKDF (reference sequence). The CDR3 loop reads CATSKYIVETQYF. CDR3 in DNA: TGTGCCACCAGCAAATACATTGTGGAGACCCAGTACTTC.

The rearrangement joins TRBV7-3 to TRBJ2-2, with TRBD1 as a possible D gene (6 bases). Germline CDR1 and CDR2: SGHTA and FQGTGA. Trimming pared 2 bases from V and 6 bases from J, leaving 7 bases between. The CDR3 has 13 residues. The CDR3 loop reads CASSLGGSGELFF. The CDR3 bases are TGTGCCAGCAGCTTAGGGGGCTCCGGGGAGCTGTTTTTT.

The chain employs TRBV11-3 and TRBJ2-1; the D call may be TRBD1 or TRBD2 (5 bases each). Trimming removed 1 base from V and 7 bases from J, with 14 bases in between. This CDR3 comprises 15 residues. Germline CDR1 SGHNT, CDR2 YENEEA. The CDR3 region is CASSLGGRWGNEQFF. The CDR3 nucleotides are TGTGCCAGCAGCTTAGGAGGTCGGTGGGGGAATGAGCAGTTCTTC. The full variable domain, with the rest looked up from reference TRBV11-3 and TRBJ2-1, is EAGVVQSPRYKIIEKKQPVAFWCNPISGHNTLYWYLQNLGQGPELLIRYENEEAVDDSQLPKDRFSAERLKGVDSTLKIQPAELGDSAVYLCASSLGGRWGNEQFFGPGTRLTVL.

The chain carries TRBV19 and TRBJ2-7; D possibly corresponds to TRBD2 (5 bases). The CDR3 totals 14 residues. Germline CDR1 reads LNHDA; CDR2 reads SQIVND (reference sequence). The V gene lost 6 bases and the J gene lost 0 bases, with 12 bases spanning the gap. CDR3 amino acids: CASRNSGSSYEQYF. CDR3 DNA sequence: TGTGCCAGTAGAAACTCGGGAAGCTCCTACGAGCAGTACTTC.

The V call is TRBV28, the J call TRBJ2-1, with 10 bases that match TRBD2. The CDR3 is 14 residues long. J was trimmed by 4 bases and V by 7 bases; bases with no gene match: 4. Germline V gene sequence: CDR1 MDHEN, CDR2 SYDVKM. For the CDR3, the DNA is TGTGCCAGCAAAGGACTAGCGGCATACAATGAGCAGTTCTTC. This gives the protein CASKGLAAYNEQFF.

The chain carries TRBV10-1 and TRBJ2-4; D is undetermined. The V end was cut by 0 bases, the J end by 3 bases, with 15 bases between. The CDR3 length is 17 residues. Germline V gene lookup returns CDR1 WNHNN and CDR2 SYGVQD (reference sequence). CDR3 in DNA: TGCGCCAGCAGTGAGTCGGTGAGAAGGAGTGGCAAAAACATTCAGTACTTC. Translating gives CASSESVRRSGKNIQYF.

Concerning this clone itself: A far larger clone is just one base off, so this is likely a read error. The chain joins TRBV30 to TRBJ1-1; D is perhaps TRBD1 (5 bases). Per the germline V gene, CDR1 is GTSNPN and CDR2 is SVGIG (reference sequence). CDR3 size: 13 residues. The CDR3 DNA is TGTGCCCGGAGTATAGACAGTGGGACTGAAGCTTTCTTT. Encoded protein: CARSIDSGTEAFF. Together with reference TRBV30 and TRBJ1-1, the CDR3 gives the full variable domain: SQTIHQWPATLVQPVGSPLSLECTVEGTSNPNLYWYRQAAGRGLQLLFYSVGIGQISSEVPQNLSASRPQDRQFILSSKKLLLSDSGFYLCARSIDSGTEAFFGQGTRLTVV.